Presented here are 6 T cell receptor beta chains from one specimen sequenced in a study of shared clonotypes between healthy human individuals. Clones were sequenced by immunoSEQ multiplex PCR, and TCRdb holds only the in-frame ones, with some missing. The table has around 1.4 million clones, about 98.5% seen once. The specimen was naive CD4+ T cells sorted from blood. The subset here: CD45RA+ positively selected. Receptors were obtained from a man aged 25-45 years in good health.

The V gene is TRBV19, the J gene TRBJ2-2; no definite D call. V lost 5 bases, J lost 2 bases, and 12 bases lay in between. The CDR3 contains 15 residues. Germline CDR1 reads LNHDA; CDR2 reads SQIVND (reference sequence). The CDR3 protein is CASSPVRLNTGELFF. CDR3 bases: TGTGCCAGTAGTCCAGTCCGTCTTAACACCGGGGAGCTGTTTTTT. Full variable domain (remainder filled in from reference TRBV19 and TRBJ2-2): DGGITQSPKYLFRKEGQNVTLSCEQNLNHDAMYWYRQDPGQGLRLIYYSQIVNDFQKGDIAEGYSVSREKKESFPLTVTSAQKNPTAFYLCASSPVRLNTGELFFGEGSRLTVL.

The J gene is TRBJ1-2, the V gene TRBV5-6; TRBD1 matches at 9 bases. Trimming at V came to 2 bases and at J to 4 bases, leaving 6 bases not matched to a gene. CDR3 length: 15 residues. Germline CDR1 SGHDT, CDR2 YYEEEE. CDR3 nucleotide sequence: TGTGCCAGCAGCTTACCGGGACAGGGACTCTATGGCTACACCTTC. It is translated as CASSLPGQGLYGYTF. Looking up the rest from reference TRBV5-6 and TRBJ1-2 gives the full variable domain: DAGVTQSPTHLIKTRGQQVTLRCSPKSGHDTVSWYQQALGQGPQFIFQYYEEEERQRGNFPDRFSGHQFPNYSSELNVNALLLGDSALYLCASSLPGQGLYGYTFGSGTRLTVV.

This chain joins TRBV5-4 and TRBJ2-5; 14 bases agree with TRBD2. CDR3 length: 17 amino acids. Germline V gene data show CDR1 as SGHNT and CDR2 as YYREEE (reference sequence). Trimming cost V 3 bases and J 2 bases; bases outside gene matches: 6. The CDR3 DNA is TGTGCCAGCAGCTCGCCCGGACTAGCGGGAGGACAAGAGACCCAGTACTTC. This sequence encodes CASSSPGLAGGQETQYF.

The V and J genes are TRBV11-2 and TRBJ2-1, with D possibly TRBD2 on 6 matching bases. Trimming shortened V by 0 bases and J by 12 bases, and 12 bases separated the two germline ends. The CDR3 length is 13 residues. Germline lookup yields CDR1 SGHAT and CDR2 FQNNGV. CDR3 sequence (DNA): TGTGCCAGCAGCTTAGAGGTTGGGACTCCGCAGTTCTTC. Translation: CASSLEVGTPQFF.

Written as DNA, the CDR3 is TGTGCCAGTAGTGACAGGTCCTCCACAGATACGCAGTATTTT. Translating gives CASSDRSSTDTQYF. The rearrangement joins TRBV19 to TRBJ2-3, with D possibly TRBD1 on 6 matching bases. The V gene's germline CDR1 is LNHDA and CDR2 SQIVND (reference sequence). V shed 5 bases and J shed 2 bases, with 11 bases lying between them. The CDR3 totals 14 residues. Complete variable domain (other parts from reference TRBV19 and TRBJ2-3): DGGITQSPKYLFRKEGQNVTLSCEQNLNHDAMYWYRQDPGQGLRLIYYSQIVNDFQKGDIAEGYSVSREKKESFPLTVTSAQKNPTAFYLCASSDRSSTDTQYFGPGTRLTVL.

Turning to this clone: The junction shows a germline mismatch at one end, possibly a read error. This chain links TRBV7-7 with TRBJ2-5; 8 positions match TRBD1. CDR3 size: 13 residues. Germline assignment: CDR1 SSHAT and CDR2 FNYEAQ (reference sequence). CDR3 bases: TGTGCTAGCAGCCTACAGGGGGTCGAGCCCCAGTACTTC. This gives the protein CASSLQGVEPQYF.